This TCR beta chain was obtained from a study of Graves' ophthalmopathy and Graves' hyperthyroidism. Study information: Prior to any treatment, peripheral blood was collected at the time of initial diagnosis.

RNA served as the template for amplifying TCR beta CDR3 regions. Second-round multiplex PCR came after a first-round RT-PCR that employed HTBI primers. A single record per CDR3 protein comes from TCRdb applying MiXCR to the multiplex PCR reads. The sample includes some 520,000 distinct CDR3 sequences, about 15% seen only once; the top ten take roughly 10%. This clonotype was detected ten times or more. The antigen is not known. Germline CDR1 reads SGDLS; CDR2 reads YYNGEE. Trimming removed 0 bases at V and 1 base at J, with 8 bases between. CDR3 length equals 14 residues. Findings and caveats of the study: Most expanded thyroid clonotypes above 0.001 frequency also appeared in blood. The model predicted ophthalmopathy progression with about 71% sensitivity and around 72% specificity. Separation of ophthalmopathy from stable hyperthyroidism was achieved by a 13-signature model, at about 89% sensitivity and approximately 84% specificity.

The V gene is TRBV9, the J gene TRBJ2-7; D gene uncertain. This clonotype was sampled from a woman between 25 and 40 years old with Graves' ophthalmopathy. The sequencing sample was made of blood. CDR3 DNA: TGTGCCAGCAGCGTAGGTAAGGGTTCCTACGAGCAGTACTTC. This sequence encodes CASSVGKGSYEQYF.